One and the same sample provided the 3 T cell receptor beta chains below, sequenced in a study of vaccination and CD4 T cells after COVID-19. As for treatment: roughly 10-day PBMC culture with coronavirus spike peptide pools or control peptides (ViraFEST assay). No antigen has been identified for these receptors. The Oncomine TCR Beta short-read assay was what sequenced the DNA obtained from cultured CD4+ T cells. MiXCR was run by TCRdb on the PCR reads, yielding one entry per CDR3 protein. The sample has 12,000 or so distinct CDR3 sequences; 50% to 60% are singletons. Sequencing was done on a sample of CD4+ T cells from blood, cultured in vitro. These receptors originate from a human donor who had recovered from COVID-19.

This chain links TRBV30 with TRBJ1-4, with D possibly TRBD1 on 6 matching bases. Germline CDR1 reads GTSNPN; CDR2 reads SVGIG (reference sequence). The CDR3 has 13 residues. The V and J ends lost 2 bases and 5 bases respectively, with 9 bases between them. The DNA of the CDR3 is TGTGCCTGGAGTCACAGGGCGAATGAAAAACTGTTTTTT. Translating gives CAWSHRANEKLFF.

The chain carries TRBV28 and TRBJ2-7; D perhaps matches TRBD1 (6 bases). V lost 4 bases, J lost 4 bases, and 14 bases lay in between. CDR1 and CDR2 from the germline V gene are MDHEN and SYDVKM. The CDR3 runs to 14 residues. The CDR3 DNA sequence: TGTGCCAGCAGTTCCTCTCGGACAGAGTACGAGCAGTACTTC. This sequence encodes CASSSSRTEYEQYF.

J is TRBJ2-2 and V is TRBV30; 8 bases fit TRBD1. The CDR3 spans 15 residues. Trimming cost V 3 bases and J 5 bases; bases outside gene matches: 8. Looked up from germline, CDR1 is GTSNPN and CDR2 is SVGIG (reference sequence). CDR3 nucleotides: TGTGCCTGGAGATTCTGGACAGGGAGGACCGGGGAGCTGTTTTTT. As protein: CAWRFWTGRTGELFF.